The source of this T cell receptor beta chain is a study of human T cells and chemical hapten exposure. The CDR3 loop spans 13 amino acids. Trimming removed 5 bases from V and 7 bases from J, with 9 bases in between. CDR1 is MDHEN, CDR2 SYDVKM, per germline. MiXCR, applied by TCRdb to the RACE reads, yields one record per CDR3 protein. Of around 380,000 distinct CDR3 sequences in the sample, 4% to 5.5% were seen once. The time point is: patch test 1, 2 weeks after DPC sensitization. The treatment here: therapeutic diphenylcyclopropenone sensitization with weekly scalp DPC. This sample comprised whole blood, obtained in connection with sensitization to the hapten diphenylcyclopropenone (DPC). The sequence was collected from a woman in her 50s with alopecia areata. Some clones in this sample may be carry-over from other donors' samples. The chain links TRBV28 to TRBJ1-6, with D unresolved. CDR3 nucleotides: TGTGCCAGCAGTACCGGGGTGAATTCACCCCTCCACTTT. Its translation is CASSTGVNSPLHF.